Listed here are 20 T cell receptor beta chains from one sample, sequenced in a study of cytomegalovirus exposure and HLA in healthy donors. 60 Vbeta and 13 Jbeta primers were used in PCR. The method was immunoSEQ multiplex PCR; TCRdb's version includes in-frame clones alone and lacks a portion of them. Here the sample spans about 170,000 clones, 70% to 90% being singletons. Sequences were obtained from PBMCs. These receptors came from a man younger than 45 in good health and CMV-seropositive.

The J gene is TRBJ2-5, the V gene TRBV11-2; 7 positions agree with TRBD1. V dropped 5 bases and J dropped 2; count of bases not matched to a gene: 8. CDR1 SGHAT and CDR2 FQNNGV come from the germline V gene. This CDR3 comprises 15 residues. The CDR3 here is CASSHLQGPQETQYF. CDR3 in DNA: TGTGCCAGCAGCCACCTACAGGGGCCACAAGAGACCCAGTACTTC.

This clone was picked up a small number of times. The CDR3 is CASQTSGRRGEQFF. The CDR3 coding sequence is TGTGCCAGCCAGACTAGCGGGAGGAGGGGTGAGCAGTTCTTC. J is TRBJ2-1 and V is TRBV6-6; 13 bases are a match to TRBD2. The germline V gene has CDR1 MNHNY and CDR2 SVGAGI (reference sequence). J lost 9 bases, V lost 8 bases, and 7 bases had no gene match. The CDR3 runs to 14 residues.

About this clone: The sample has other DNA sequences that encode this CDR3 too. The rearrangement uses TRBV2 and TRBJ1-1, with TRBD1 matching 7 bases. With 5 bases clipped from V and 0 bases from J, the junction kept 6 bases outside the gene matches. The CDR3 has 15 amino acids. CDR1 is SNHLY and CDR2 is FYNNEI in the germline V gene. This CDR3 reads CASSIQGIMNTEAFF. The DNA for the CDR3 is TGTGCCAGCAGTATACAGGGGATTATGAACACTGAAGCTTTCTTT.

V usage is TRBV7-9 and J usage is TRBJ2-4, with a possible D match to TRBD1 (5 bases). CDR1 and CDR2 (germline): SEHNR, FQNEAQ (reference sequence). CDR3 length: 17 residues. V was trimmed by 2 bases and J by 0 bases, leaving 14 bases between them. CDR3 amino acids: CASSLTTDDLAKNIQYF. CDR3 coding DNA: TGTGCCAGCAGCTTAACGACAGACGATCTAGCCAAAAACATTCAGTACTTC.

J is TRBJ1-2 and V is TRBV7-2, with 9 bases matching TRBD1. V trimming: 0 bases; J trimming: 4 bases; junction bases outside the gene matches: 9. Germline-derived CDR1 and CDR2 are SGHTA and FQGNSA. The CDR3 has 17 amino acids. CDR3 nucleotides: TGTGCCAGCAGCTTAGCCCGGGACAGGGTTAGTTTCTATGGCTACACCTTC. Translated, it gives CASSLARDRVSFYGYTF.

V usage is TRBV7-3 and J usage is TRBJ2-5, with TRBD1 matching 8 bases. CDR3 size: 15 residues. The V and J ends lost 3 bases and 5 bases, in that order; junction bases with no gene match: 8. The germline V gene encodes CDR1 SGHTA and CDR2 FQGTGA. The CDR3 is CASSFSGTGGETQYF. The CDR3 bases are TGTGCCAGCAGCTTCTCCGGGACAGGAGGGGAGACCCAGTACTTC. The entire variable domain, with the rest obtained from reference TRBV7-3 and TRBJ2-5, is as follows: GAGVSQTPSNKVTEKGKYVELRCDPISGHTALYWYRQSLGQGPEFLIYFQGTGAADDSGLPNDRFFAVRPEGSVSTLKIQRTERGDSAVYLCASSFSGTGGETQYFGPGTRLLVL.

V is TRBV5-1 and J is TRBJ2-1; D remains ambiguous. The germline V gene encodes CDR1 SGHRS and CDR2 YFSETQ. The V end lost 0 bases, the J end lost 7 bases, and 8 bases lay between the germline ends. This CDR3 has 13 amino acids. The CDR3 nucleotides are TGCGCCAGCAGCTTGGGAGTGGAGAATGAGCAGTTCTTC. It translates to CASSLGVENEQFF.

The chain links TRBV4-2 to TRBJ2-6, with 8 bases lining up with TRBD1. The V gene end was trimmed by 2 bases and the J gene end by 2 bases; junction bases not matched to a gene: 8. CDR3 length: 18 amino acids. The V gene's germline CDR1 is LGHNA and CDR2 YNFKEQ. The DNA for the CDR3 is TGTGCCAGCAGCCAAAGCCGGCAGGGGGCTACTGGGGCCAACGTCCTGACTTTC. The encoded protein is CASSQSRQGATGANVLTF.

The rearrangement joins TRBV5-1 to TRBJ1-5; TRBD1 is a possible D gene (5 bases). This CDR3 has 15 residues. V lost 0 bases and J lost 7, with 14 bases in between. The germline V gene has CDR1 SGHRS and CDR2 YFSETQ. The CDR3 reads CASSLAPGGVQPQHF. CDR3 sequence (DNA): TGCGCCAGCAGCTTGGCACCCGGGGGGGTCCAGCCCCAGCATTTT.

J is TRBJ1-1 and V is TRBV5-1, with a weak D call TRBD1 (5 bases). CDR3 size: 15 residues. The ends were cut back, 0 bases at V and 6 bases at J, with 15 bases in the middle. Germline V CDR1 and CDR2: SGHRS, YFSETQ. For the CDR3, the DNA is TGCGCCAGCAGCTTGGCGACAGTTGGGGGGGCTGAAGCTTTCTTT. Translated, it gives CASSLATVGGAEAFF.

The chain has TRBV6-5 and TRBJ1-2; 7 bases align to TRBD1. This CDR3 spans 15 amino acids. Trimming cost V 2 bases and J 4 bases; bases outside gene matches: 7. Germline loops: CDR1 MNHEY, CDR2 SVGAGI. DNA of the CDR3: TGTGCCAGCAGTTACCGAGGGGGCGTTTCCTATGGCTACACCTTC. Its translation is CASSYRGGVSYGYTF.

The rearrangement joins TRBV19 to TRBJ1-1; tentative D call: TRBD1 (5 bases). V lost 3 bases and J 1 base, leaving 12 bases between the germline ends. The CDR3 loop spans 15 amino acids. CDR1 and CDR2 (germline): LNHDA, SQIVND (reference sequence). As DNA, the CDR3 is TGTGCCAGTAGTATTCAGGGCCTCCCGAACACTGAAGCTTTCTTT. Protein product: CASSIQGLPNTEAFF.

The chain carries TRBV4-2 and TRBJ2-2, with TRBD2 identical over 7 bases. V trimming: 1 base; J trimming: 4 bases; junction bases outside the gene matches: 6. Germline V gives CDR1 LGHNA, CDR2 YNFKEQ. The CDR3 is 16 amino acids. The CDR3 sequence is CASSQAGGAGTGELFF. The CDR3 bases are TGTGCCAGCAGCCAAGCGGGAGGAGCGGGCACCGGGGAGCTGTTTTTT.

This chain links TRBV10-3 with TRBJ2-3, with D hard to call. The CDR3 has 15 amino acids. V lost 2 bases to trimming and J lost 1 base, with 10 bases between them. Germline CDR1 and CDR2: ENHRY and SYGVKD. In nucleotides, the CDR3 is TGTGCCATCAGTGAGCAAGCTTTTGGCACAGATACGCAGTATTTT. Encoded protein: CAISEQAFGTDTQYF.

CDR3 protein: CASSLGQGIGYTF. Written as DNA, the CDR3 is TGTGCCAGCAGCCTCGGACAGGGGATTGGCTACACCTTC. This rearrangement joins TRBV6-5 to TRBJ1-2; 9 nucleotides align to TRBD1. Germline values: CDR1 MNHEY, CDR2 SVGAGI. The V and J ends lost 6 bases and 7 bases, in that order; junction bases with no gene match: 6. The CDR3 length is 13 residues.

The chain carries TRBV9 and TRBJ2-3; 10 nucleotides agree with TRBD2. Trimming cost V 2 bases and J 3 bases; bases outside gene matches: 3. CDR3 size: 15 residues. Germline CDR1 SGDLS, CDR2 YYNGEE. CDR3 bases: TGTGCCAGCAGCGTTCGGACTAGCGGTACAGATACGCAGTATTTT. This codes for CASSVRTSGTDTQYF.

The chain recombines TRBV6-1 with TRBJ1-1; the match to TRBD1 covers 10 bases. The J segment lost 1 base and the V segment lost 8 bases, leaving 4 bases of the junction unmatched. The germline V gene encodes CDR1 MNHNS and CDR2 SASEGT. The CDR3 covers 14 residues. The CDR3 DNA reads TGTGCCAGCGGGACAGGGGCGGGGAACACTGAAGCTTTCTTT. This gives the protein CASGTGAGNTEAFF.

The chain carries TRBV5-6 and TRBJ1-3; no firm D call. Germline V gene data show CDR1 as SGHDT and CDR2 as YYEEEE. V dropped 0 bases and J dropped 1 base, with 5 bases sitting between them. This CDR3 region has 14 residues. The CDR3 DNA is TGTGCCAGCAGCTTGGTGCAGTCTGGAAACACCATATATTTT. As protein: CASSLVQSGNTIYF.

The chain uses TRBV5-6 and TRBJ1-1, with no clear D. This CDR3 is built from 14 residues. The germline CDR1 and CDR2 sequences are SGHDT and YYEEEE. Between the trimmed V and J ends, which lost 4 bases and 1 base, there was a span of 11 bases. This CDR3 is CASSPKNSNTEAFF. CDR3 nucleotides: TGTGCCAGCAGCCCCAAGAACTCGAACACTGAAGCTTTCTTT.

This rearrangement joins TRBV29-1 to TRBJ2-2, with TRBD1 as a possible D gene (6 bases). V was trimmed by 1 base and J by 5 bases, leaving 11 bases between them. Per the germline V gene, CDR1 is SQVTM and CDR2 is ANQGSEA. The CDR3 length is 14 residues. CDR3 amino acids: CSVEGPTGTGELFF. CDR3 bases: TGCAGCGTTGAAGGGCCTACAGGGACCGGGGAGCTGTTTTTT.